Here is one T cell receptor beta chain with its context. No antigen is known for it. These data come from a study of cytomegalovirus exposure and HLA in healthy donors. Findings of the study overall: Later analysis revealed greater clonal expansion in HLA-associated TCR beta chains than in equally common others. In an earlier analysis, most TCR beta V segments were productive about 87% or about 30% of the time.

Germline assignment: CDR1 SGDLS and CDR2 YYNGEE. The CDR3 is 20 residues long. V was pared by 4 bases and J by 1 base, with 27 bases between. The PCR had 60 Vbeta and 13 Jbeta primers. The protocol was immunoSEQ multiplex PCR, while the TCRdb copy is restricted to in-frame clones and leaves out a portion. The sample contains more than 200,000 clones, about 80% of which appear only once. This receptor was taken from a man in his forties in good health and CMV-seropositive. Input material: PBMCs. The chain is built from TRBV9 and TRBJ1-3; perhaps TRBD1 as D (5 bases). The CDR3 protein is CASSQSGAATSWPSGNTIYF. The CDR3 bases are TGTGCCAGCAGCCAAAGCGGGGCAGCCACGAGCTGGCCTTCTGGAAACACCATATATTTT.